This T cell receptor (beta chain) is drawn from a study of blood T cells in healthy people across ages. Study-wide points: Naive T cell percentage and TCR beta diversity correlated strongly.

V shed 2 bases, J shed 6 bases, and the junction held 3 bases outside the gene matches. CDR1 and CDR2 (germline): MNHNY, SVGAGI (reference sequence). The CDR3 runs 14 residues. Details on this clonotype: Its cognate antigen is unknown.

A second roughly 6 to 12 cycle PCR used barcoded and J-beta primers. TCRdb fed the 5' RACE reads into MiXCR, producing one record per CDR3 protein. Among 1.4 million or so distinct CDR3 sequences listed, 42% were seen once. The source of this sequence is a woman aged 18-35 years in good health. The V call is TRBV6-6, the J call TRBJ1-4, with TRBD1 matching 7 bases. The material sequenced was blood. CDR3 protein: CASSYRQGDEKLFF. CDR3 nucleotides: TGTGCCAGCAGTTACCGGCAGGGGGATGAAAAACTGTTTTTT.